The entry that follows covers one T cell receptor (beta chain) sequence. The antigen remains unidentified. These data are taken from a study of cytomegalovirus exposure and HLA in healthy donors. Looking at the study overall: An earlier analysis identified 100 million to 130 million unique TCR beta sequences in approximately 190 million T cells. The study's early data release held roughly 91 million unique TCRs from HLA-typed donors.

Primers for the PCR totalled 60 Vbeta and 13 Jbeta. TCRdb's table, derived via immunoSEQ multiplex PCR, lists solely in-frame clones and lacks some. This sample yields roughly 160,000 clones, of which roughly 77% are seen a single time; around 2.1% belongs to the top ten. Study-wide findings and caveats: As confirmed in vitro, three CMV-associated chains were specific for CMV antigens. Being productive about 87% or about 30% of the time was typical of most TCR beta V segments in an earlier analysis.

The specimen sequenced was PBMCs. The TCR sequence derives from a man aged 50-59 years in good health and CMV-seropositive.

CDR3 region: CAWSALDRGRVFNEKLFF. CDR3 nucleotide sequence: TGTGCCTGGAGTGCCCTTGACAGGGGGAGAGTCTTTAATGAAAAACTGTTTTTT. The chain uses TRBV30 and TRBJ1-4; 9 nucleotides align to TRBD1. The germline CDR1 and CDR2 sequences are GTSNPN and SVGIG (reference sequence). The trim removed 1 base at V and 4 bases at J, leaving 13 bases unmatched. The CDR3 runs to 18 residues.